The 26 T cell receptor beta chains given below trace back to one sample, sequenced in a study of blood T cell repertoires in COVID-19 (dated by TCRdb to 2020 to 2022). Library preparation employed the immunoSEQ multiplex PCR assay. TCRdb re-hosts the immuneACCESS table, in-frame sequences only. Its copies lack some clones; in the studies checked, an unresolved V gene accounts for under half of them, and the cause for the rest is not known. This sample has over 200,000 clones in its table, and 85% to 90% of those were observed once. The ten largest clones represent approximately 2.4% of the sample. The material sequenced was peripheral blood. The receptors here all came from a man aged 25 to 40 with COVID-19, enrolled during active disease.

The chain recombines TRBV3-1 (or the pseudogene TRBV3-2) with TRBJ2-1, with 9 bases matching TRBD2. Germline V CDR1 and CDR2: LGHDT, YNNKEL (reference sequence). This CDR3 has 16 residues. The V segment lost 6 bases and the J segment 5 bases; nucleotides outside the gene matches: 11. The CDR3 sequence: CASRLLSGGRDNEQFF. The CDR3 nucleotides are TGTGCCAGCAGGCTACTTAGCGGGGGCCGAGACAATGAGCAGTTCTTC.

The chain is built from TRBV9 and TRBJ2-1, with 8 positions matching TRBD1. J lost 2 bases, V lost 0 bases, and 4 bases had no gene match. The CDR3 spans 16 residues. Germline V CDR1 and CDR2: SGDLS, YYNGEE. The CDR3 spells CASSVAGTGPYNEQFF. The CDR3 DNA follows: TGTGCCAGCAGCGTAGCCGGGACAGGCCCCTACAATGAGCAGTTCTTC.

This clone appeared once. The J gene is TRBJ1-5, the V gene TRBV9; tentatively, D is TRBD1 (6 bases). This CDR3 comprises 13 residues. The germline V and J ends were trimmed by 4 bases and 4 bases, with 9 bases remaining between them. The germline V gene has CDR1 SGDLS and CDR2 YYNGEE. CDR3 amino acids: CASSLRGNQPQHF. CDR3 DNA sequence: TGTGCCAGCAGCCTTAGGGGGAATCAGCCCCAGCATTTT.

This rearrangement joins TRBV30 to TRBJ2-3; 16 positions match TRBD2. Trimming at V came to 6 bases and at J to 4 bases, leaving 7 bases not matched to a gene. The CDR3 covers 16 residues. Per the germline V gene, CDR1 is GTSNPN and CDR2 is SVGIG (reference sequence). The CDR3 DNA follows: TGTGCCTGTTCCACCGGGACTAGCGGGGGGGCAGATACGCAGTATTTT. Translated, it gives CACSTGTSGGADTQYF.

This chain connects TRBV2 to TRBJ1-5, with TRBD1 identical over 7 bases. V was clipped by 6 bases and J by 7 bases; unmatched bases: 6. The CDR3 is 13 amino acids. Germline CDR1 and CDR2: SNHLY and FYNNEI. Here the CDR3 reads CASRGQPGQPQHF. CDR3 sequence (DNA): TGTGCCAGCAGGGGACAGCCCGGCCAGCCCCAGCATTTT.

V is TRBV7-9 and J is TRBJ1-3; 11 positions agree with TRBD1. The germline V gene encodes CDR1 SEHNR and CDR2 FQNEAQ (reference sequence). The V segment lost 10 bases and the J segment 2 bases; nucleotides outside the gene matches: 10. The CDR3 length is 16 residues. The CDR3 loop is CATEEPGQGAGNTIYF. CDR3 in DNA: TGTGCCACCGAAGAACCGGGACAGGGGGCTGGAAACACCATATATTTT.

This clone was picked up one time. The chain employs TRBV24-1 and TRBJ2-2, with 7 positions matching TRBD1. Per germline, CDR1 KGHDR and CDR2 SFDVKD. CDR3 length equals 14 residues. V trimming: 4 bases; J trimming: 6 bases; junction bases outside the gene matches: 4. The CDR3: CATSDTQGSGELFF. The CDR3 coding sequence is TGTGCCACCAGTGACACACAGGGGTCCGGGGAGCTGTTTTTT.

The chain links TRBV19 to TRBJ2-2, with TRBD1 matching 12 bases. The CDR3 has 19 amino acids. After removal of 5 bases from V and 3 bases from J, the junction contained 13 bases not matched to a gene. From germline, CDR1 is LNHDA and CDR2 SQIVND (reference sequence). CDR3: CASSSPGQGAWLDTGELFF. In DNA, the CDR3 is TGTGCCAGTAGTTCCCCGGGACAGGGGGCTTGGTTGGACACCGGGGAGCTGTTTTTT.

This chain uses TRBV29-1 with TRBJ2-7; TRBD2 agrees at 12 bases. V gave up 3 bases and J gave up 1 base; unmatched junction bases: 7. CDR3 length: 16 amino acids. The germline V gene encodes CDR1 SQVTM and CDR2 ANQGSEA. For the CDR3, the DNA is TGCAGCGTTGACGGCCGGACTAGCGGGATGTCCTACGAGCAGTACTTC. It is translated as CSVDGRTSGMSYEQYF.

This CDR3 is CASSIAGSQLVPQHF. The CDR3 coding sequence is TGTGCCAGTAGTATAGCAGGGTCACAGTTGGTACCCCAGCATTTT. The chain recombines TRBV19 with TRBJ1-5; D perhaps matches TRBD1 (5 bases). Per germline, CDR1 LNHDA and CDR2 SQIVND (reference sequence). Trimming removed 1 base at V and 10 bases at J, with 17 bases between. The CDR3 sequence is 15 residues long.

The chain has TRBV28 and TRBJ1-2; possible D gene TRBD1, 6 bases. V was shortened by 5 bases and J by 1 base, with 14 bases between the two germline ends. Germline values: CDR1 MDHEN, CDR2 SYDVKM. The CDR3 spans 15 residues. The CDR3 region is CASSRPGGVNYGYTF. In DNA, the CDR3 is TGTGCCAGCAGTCGTCCTGGGGGCGTTAACTATGGCTACACCTTC.

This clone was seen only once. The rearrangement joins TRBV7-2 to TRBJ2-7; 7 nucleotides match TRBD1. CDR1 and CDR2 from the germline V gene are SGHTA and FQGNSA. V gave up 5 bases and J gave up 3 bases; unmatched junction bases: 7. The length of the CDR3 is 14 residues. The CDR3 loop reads CASSTGQALYEQYF. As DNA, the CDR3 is TGTGCCAGCAGCACCGGACAGGCGCTCTACGAGCAGTACTTC.

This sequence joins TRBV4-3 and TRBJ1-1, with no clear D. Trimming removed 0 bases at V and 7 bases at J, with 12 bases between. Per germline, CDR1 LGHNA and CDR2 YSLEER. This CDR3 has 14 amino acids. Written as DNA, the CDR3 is TGCGCCAGCAGCCAAGATCGGAAAGCGATTGAAGCTTTCTTT. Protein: CASSQDRKAIEAFF.

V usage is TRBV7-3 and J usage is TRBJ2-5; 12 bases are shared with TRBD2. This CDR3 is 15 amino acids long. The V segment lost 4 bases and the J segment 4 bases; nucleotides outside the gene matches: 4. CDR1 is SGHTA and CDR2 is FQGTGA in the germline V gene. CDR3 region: CASSSLGLAGETQYF. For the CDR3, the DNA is TGTGCCAGCAGCTCCTTGGGACTAGCGGGAGAGACCCAGTACTTC.

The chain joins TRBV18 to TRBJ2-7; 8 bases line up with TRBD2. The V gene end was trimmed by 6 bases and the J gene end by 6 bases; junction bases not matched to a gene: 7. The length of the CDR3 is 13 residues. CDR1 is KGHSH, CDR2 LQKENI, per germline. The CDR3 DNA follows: TGTGCCAGCTCCCGGATCGGGGGGGGCGAGCAGTACTTC. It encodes CASSRIGGGEQYF. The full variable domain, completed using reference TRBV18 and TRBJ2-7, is NAGVMQNPRHLVRRRGQEARLRCSPMKGHSHVYWYRQLPEEGLKFMVYLQKENIIDESGMPKERFSAEFPKEGPSILRIQQVVRGDSAAYFCASSRIGGGEQYFGPGTRLTVT.

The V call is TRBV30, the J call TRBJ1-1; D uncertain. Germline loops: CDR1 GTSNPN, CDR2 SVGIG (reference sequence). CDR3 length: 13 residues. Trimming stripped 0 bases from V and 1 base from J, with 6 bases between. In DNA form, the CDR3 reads TGTGCCTGGAGTGTTTCTCCGAACACTGAAGCTTTCTTT. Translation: CAWSVSPNTEAFF.

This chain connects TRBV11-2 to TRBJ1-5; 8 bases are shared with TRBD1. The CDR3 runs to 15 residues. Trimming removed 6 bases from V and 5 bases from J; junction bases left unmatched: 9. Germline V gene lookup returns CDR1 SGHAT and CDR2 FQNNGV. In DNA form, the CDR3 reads TGTGCCAGCAGACCCGGGACAGGCTGGGATCAGCCCCAGCATTTT. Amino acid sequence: CASRPGTGWDQPQHF. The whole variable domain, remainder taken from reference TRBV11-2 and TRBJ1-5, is EAGVAQSPRYKIIEKRQSVAFWCNPISGHATLYWYQQILGQGPKLLIQFQNNGVVDDSQLPKDRFSAERLKGVDSTLKIQPAKLEDSAVYLCASRPGTGWDQPQHFGDGTRLSIL.

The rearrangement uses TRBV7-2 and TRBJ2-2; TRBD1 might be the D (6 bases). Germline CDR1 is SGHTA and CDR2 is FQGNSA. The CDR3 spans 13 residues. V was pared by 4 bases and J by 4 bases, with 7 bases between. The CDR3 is CASSYRVTGELFF. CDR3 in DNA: TGTGCCAGCAGCTACAGGGTCACCGGGGAGCTGTTTTTT.

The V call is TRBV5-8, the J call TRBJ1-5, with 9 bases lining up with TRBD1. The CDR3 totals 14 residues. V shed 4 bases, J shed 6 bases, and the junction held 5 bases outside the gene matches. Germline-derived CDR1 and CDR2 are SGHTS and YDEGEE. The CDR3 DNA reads TGTGCCAGCAGCGCCGGGACAGGGTCTCAGCCCCAGCATTTT. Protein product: CASSAGTGSQPQHF.

Here the CDR3 reads CASIYNTGRLNTEAFF. The CDR3 bases are TGTGCCAGCATATATAATACAGGGAGACTGAACACTGAAGCTTTCTTT. The chain joins TRBV6-6 to TRBJ1-1; possibly TRBD1 for D (6 bases). CDR3 length: 16 amino acids. Trimming cost V 7 bases and J 0 bases, with 18 bases left between them. Germline CDR1 is MNHNY and CDR2 is SVGAGI (reference sequence).

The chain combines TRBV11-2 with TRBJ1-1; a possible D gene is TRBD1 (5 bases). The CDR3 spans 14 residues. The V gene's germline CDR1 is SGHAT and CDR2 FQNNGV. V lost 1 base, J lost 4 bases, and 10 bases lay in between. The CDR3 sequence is CASSLGGRFTEAFF. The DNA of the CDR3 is TGTGCCAGCAGCTTAGGGGGCAGATTCACTGAAGCTTTCTTT.

DNA for the CDR3: TGCGCCAGCAGCTTGGTCCCTGGTCAGTTCAATCAGCCCCAGCATTTT. This sequence encodes CASSLVPGQFNQPQHF. The chain uses TRBV5-1 and TRBJ1-5; no clear D gene. The germline V and J ends were trimmed by 0 bases and 3 bases, with 13 bases remaining between them. The CDR3 runs 16 residues. The germline gives CDR1 SGHRS, CDR2 YFSETQ.

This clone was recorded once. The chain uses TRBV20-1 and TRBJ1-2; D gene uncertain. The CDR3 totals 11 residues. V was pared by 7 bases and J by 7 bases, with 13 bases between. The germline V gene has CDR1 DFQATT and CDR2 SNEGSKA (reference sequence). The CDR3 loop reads CSGSPGGGYTF. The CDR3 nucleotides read TGCAGTGGTTCGCCGGGTGGTGGCTACACCTTC.

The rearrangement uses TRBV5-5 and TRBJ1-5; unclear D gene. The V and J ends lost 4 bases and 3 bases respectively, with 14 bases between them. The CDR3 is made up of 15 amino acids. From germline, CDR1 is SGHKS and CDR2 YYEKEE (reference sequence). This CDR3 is CASSRTAAINQPQHF. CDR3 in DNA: TGTGCCAGCAGCCGAACGGCAGCGATCAATCAGCCCCAGCATTTT.

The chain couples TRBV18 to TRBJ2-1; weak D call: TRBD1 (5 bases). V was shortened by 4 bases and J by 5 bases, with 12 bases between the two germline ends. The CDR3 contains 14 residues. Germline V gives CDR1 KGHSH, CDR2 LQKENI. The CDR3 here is CASSRGRSDNEQFF. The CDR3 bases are TGTGCCAGCTCACGGGGCAGGTCTGACAATGAGCAGTTCTTC.

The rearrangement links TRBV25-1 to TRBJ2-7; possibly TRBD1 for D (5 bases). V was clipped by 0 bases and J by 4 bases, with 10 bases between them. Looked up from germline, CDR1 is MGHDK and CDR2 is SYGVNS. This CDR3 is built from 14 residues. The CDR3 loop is CASSEYRVWYEQYF. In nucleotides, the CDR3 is TGTGCCAGCAGTGAATACAGGGTGTGGTACGAGCAGTACTTC.